The clone carrying this TCR beta chain was counted many times. Antigen specificity is unknown. The data were taken from a study of T-cell reconstitution after alpha-beta-depleted transplantation in children. Trimming left V 0 bases short and J 4 bases short, with 13 bases between. The CDR3 runs 16 residues. Germline CDR1 and CDR2: SGHRS and YFSETQ. Unique molecular identifiers were incorporated during preparation of the TCRbeta library. Via MiXCR, TCRdb re-called the PCR reads, giving one row per CDR3 protein. The profile shows 200,000 to 250,000 distinct CDR3 sequences, around 7.7% of them singletons. Study observations and caveats: Recipient T cells and thymic progenitors that survived were the source of the high TCRbeta diversity seen at day 60 in some patients. Reportedly, roughly two months post-transplant, alpha-beta T cells arose from several hundred expanded graft clones. Among T cells one year after transplant, newly produced cells accounted for most counts and diversity.

Sequences were derived from PBMCs, mostly from graft donor cells, sampled 360 days after TCRalphabeta/CD19-depleted stem cell transplant. This TCR derives from a male patient aged 2 to 9 who had a stem cell transplant for acute myeloid leukemia, so the T cells may come from the graft donor. The chain uses TRBV5-1 and TRBJ2-2, with TRBD1 as a possible D gene (5 bases). CDR3 sequence: CASSLDQGVGTGELFF. DNA of the CDR3: TGCGCCAGCAGCTTGGATCAGGGCGTGGGCACCGGGGAGCTGTTTTTT.